The entry below gives a single T cell receptor (beta chain) sequence along with its context. Antigen: not known. The data derive from a study of cytomegalovirus exposure and HLA in healthy donors. Study-level findings and limits: Later on, an analysis tied 15,000 or so TCR beta sequences to HLA alleles at 0.05 false discovery rate. Some TCR beta chains (around 160 of them) were listed as cytomegalovirus-associated.

This CDR3 is 14 amino acids long. In germline, CDR1 is SQVTM, CDR2 ANQGSEA. After removal of 0 bases from V and 6 bases from J, the junction contained 5 bases not matched to a gene. The PCR was carried out with 60 Vbeta primers and 13 Jbeta primers. Only in-frame clones appear in the TCRdb table, and some are missing; sequencing was by immunoSEQ multiplex PCR. The table includes 100,000 to 140,000 clones, approximately 79% detected once. This clonotype was obtained from a woman in her thirties or forties in good health and CMV-seropositive. The chain employs TRBV29-1 and TRBJ1-2; 9 nucleotides agree with TRBD1. Sequencing was carried out using PBMCs. The CDR3 loop reads CSVEDVQGAHGYTF. CDR3 bases: TGCAGCGTTGAAGACGTACAGGGGGCTCATGGCTACACCTTC.